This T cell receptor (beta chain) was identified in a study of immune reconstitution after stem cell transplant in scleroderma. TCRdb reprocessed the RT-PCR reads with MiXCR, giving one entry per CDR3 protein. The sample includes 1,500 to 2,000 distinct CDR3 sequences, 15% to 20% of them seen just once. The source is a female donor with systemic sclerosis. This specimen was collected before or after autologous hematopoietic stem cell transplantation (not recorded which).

CDR3 nucleotide sequence: TGTGCCACCACCTCAATGACTAGCGGGGGGCCGGGCTCCTACAATGAGCAGTTCTTC. As protein: CATTSMTSGGPGSYNEQFF. This chain connects TRBV10-3 to TRBJ2-1, with 13 bases lining up with TRBD2. J gave up 0 bases and V 10 bases, and 15 bases lay outside the gene matches. CDR3 length: 19 residues. From germline, CDR1 is ENHRY and CDR2 SYGVKD.